Reported below is one T cell receptor beta chain. This specimen comes from a study of Ad26.COV2.S vaccination and SARS-CoV-2 variants. Treatment meaning: over 15 received Ad26.COV2.S at low or high dose, single or two shots; several received placebo; per-sample allocation not given. The study sampled participants on day 63 after the first vaccine or placebo injection. Based in Boston, the donor was an adult of 18-55 years. This CDR3 has 13 residues. V lost 4 bases and J 3 bases, leaving 9 bases between the germline ends. Germline assignment: CDR1 WNHNN and CDR2 SYGVQD (reference sequence). Produced via immunoSEQ multiplex PCR; TCRdb's table is partial and in-frame only. The sample has about 440,000 clones, roughly 87% seen once.

This specimen consisted of peripheral blood, obtained in a trial of Ad26.COV2.S vaccine versus placebo. The chain joins TRBV10-1 to TRBJ1-1; D is unresolved. The origin of this receptor is a person between 18 and 59 years old who received the Ad26.COV2.S COVID-19 vaccine or a placebo. The CDR3 coding sequence is TGCGCCAGCAGTGCTGAGAGCGACACTGAAGCTTTCTTT. It specifies CASSAESDTEAFF.